These T cell receptor beta chains were read from a single sample in a study of sequential checkpoint blockade in melanoma. Profiled with immunoSEQ multiplex PCR; TCRdb holds only in-frame clones, not every one. The sample includes about 12,000 clones, over 60% of them seen just once. Specimen: CD8+ T cells sorted from blood (inferred from file names), collected from a patient given nivolumab and ipilimumab in sequence. These receptors were obtained from a human donor with melanoma. CDR3s include the opening cysteine and the closing phenylalanine or tryptophan.

>TRBJ2-7|TRBV7-9
CASSPRQGQTYEQYF
>TRBJ1-5|TRBV28
CASSLLGEWGNQPQHF
>.|TRBV6-1
CASSEPITLSYEQYF
>TRBJ2-1|TRBV13
CASSGGTEGEQFF
>TRBJ1-1|TRBV19
CASSWSQESGSEAFF
>TRBJ2-1|TRBV6-4
CASSALLHNEQFF
>TRBJ1-5|TRBV7-9
CASSSNRGHQPQHF
>TRBJ2-5|TRBV7-9
CASSLSLTETQYF
>TRBJ2-7|TRBV29-1
CSVERESYEQYF
>TRBJ2-1|TRBV30
CAWSVGSADNEQFF
>TRBJ1-5|TRBV19
CASSIIGELSNQPQHF
>TRBJ2-3|TRBV11-2
CASSFGLGPDTQYF
>TRBJ2-1|TRBV9
CASSVVLNEQFF
>TRBJ2-3|TRBV5-6
CASSLEAGVTDF
>TRBJ2-3|TRBV19
CASSIVGTGTDTQYF
>TRBJ1-2|TRBV27
CASSLGSYYGYTF
>TRBJ2-7|TRBV9
CASSVGGTSSYEQYF
>TRBJ1-5|TRBV10-3
CAISEGGNQPQHF
>TRBJ2-1|TRBV7-2
CASSFSERGGRGEQFF
>TRBJ2-7|TRBV4-1
CASSPGLAGASYEQYF
>TRBJ2-3|TRBV5-6
CASSQGQGTDTQYF
>TRBJ2-7|TRBV4-1
CASSQLGQTYEQYF
>TRBJ2-2|TRBV27
CASSLNPTGELFF
>TRBJ2-1|TRBV7-3
CASSTSSGSSEQFF
>TRBJ2-2|TRBV4-3
CASSQDNGLAGTGELFF
>TRBJ1-5|TRBV19
CASSFRTGLPNQPQHF
>TRBJ2-1|TRBV15
CATSRVAGGSYNEQFF
>TRBJ2-7|TRBV11-1
CASSLWAGGQNEQYF
>TRBJ2-5|TRBV6-1
CASSEQTGGQETQYF
>TRBJ2-7|TRBV5-1
CASSLGNVNLKGQGAFEQYF
>TRBJ2-7|TRBV4-2
CASSQDPAGGSYEQYF
>TRBJ2-3|TRBV2
CASRTPTSHRADTQYF
>TRBJ2-7|TRBV7-7
CASSLGVVGTANEQYF
>TRBJ1-5|TRBV7-2
CASSLEHNQPQHF
>TRBJ1-1|TRBV9
CASSVGGGQGLANTEAFF
>TRBJ2-7|TRBV19
CASSTGHSYEQYF
>TRBJ2-2|TRBV29-1
CSVAPADRDAGELFF
>TRBJ1-5|TRBV4-1
CASSHQGGRAVQPQHF
>TRBJ1-2|TRBV9
CASRGGRGYTF
>TRBJ1-3|TRBV14
CASSQVQVPPGNTIYF
>TRBJ2-7|TRBV11-2
CASSSLTYEQYF
>TRBJ1-1|TRBV5-6
CASSLALTELNTEAFF
>TRBJ1-5|TRBV10-1
CASRNRGHSNQPQHF
>TRBJ1-3|TRBV19
CASSILPSSGNTIYF
>TRBJ2-3|TRBV27
CASSPGTGVSDTQYF
>TRBJ2-3|TRBV30
CAWAPLAGGTDTQYF
>TRBJ2-7|TRBV18
CASSPPTDYEQYF
>TRBJ1-1|TRBV27
CASSFGRGATEAFF
>TRBJ2-7|TRBV30
CATDRITYEQYF
>TRBJ2-7|TRBV5-6
CASSLYRQGATSYEQYF
>TRBJ2-7|TRBV9
CASSVGQANSYEQYF